This T cell receptor (beta chain) was identified during a study of T cells in Graves' hyperthyroidism and ophthalmopathy. Across the study: Upon initial diagnosis and before any treatment, peripheral blood was collected. Overall study results and limits: Blood also carried most thyroid clonotypes expanded above 0.001.

V lost 7 bases and J 2 bases, leaving 15 bases between the germline ends. This CDR3 comprises 14 residues. Germline V gives CDR1 SGHVS, CDR2 FQNEAQ. The blood sample predates any ophthalmopathy symptoms, coming from first hyperthyroidism diagnosis. Researchers amplified the TCR beta CDR3 regions from RNA transcripts. In the first-round RT-PCR of the TCR CDR3, the HTBI primer set was used. Each CDR3 protein gets one entry after TCRdb re-called the multiplex PCR reads with MiXCR. The data hold roughly 360,000 distinct CDR3 sequences, with roughly 12% observed a single time. Many counts were recorded for this clonotype. The antigen remains unidentified.

Sequencing was performed on blood. The chain links TRBV7-8 to TRBJ2-7; no firm D call. The source is a man between 25 and 39 years old with Graves' hyperthyroidism that later progressed to Graves' ophthalmopathy. The CDR3 sequence is CASKLAALTYEQYF. In DNA, the CDR3 is TGTGCCAGCAAGCTGGCAGCACTAACCTACGAGCAGTACTTC.